This T cell receptor beta chain was recovered during a study of STAT5B mutations in CD4+ large granular lymphocyte leukemia. TCRdb's copy holds only in-frame clones and misses some; the assay was immunoSEQ multiplex PCR. Of tens of thousands of clones in the sample, roughly 77% were seen once. The source of this sequence is a human donor in good health. The sequencing input was CD4+ T cells from blood buffy coats.

The CDR3 here is CASSRAPGFQETQYF. CDR3 nucleotides: TGTGCCAGCTCTCGAGCTCCAGGGTTCCAAGAGACCCAGTACTTC. The chain recombines TRBV18 with TRBJ2-5; D perhaps matches TRBD1 (5 bases). CDR3 length equals 15 residues. CDR1 KGHSH and CDR2 LQKENI come from the germline V gene. V was cut by 6 bases and J by 1 base, with 15 bases left in between. The full variable domain, completed using reference TRBV18 and TRBJ2-5, is NAGVMQNPRHLVRRRGQEARLRCSPMKGHSHVYWYRQLPEEGLKFMVYLQKENIIDESGMPKERFSAEFPKEGPSILRIQQVVRGDSAAYFCASSRAPGFQETQYFGPGTRLLVL.